This TCR beta chain originates from a study of T cells in localized non-small cell lung cancer. CDR1 SGHDT and CDR2 YYEEEE come from the germline V gene. The CDR3 extends over 13 amino acids. The germline V and J ends were trimmed by 0 bases and 4 bases, with 7 bases remaining between them. Only in-frame clones appear in the TCRdb table, and some are missing; sequencing was by immunoSEQ multiplex PCR. The data contain more than 15,000 clones, 80% to 90% of them singletons. The rearrangement uses TRBV5-6 and TRBJ1-2, with D perhaps matching TRBD1 (5 bases). The sequence derives from a male donor aged 60 or over with stage II squamous cell lung carcinoma. This material consisted of peripheral blood, taken before any cancer treatment. The CDR3, as DNA: TGTGCCAGCAGCTTGGGCAGGGCCTATGGCTACACCTTC. This gives the protein CASSLGRAYGYTF.